This is a list of T cell receptor beta chains from one sample in a study of blood T cell repertoires in COVID-19. Sequenced by immunoSEQ multiplex PCR; TCRdb stores in-frame clones only, minus some. In the table there are just over 250,000 clones, 70% to 90% of which are singletons. What was sequenced was peripheral blood. All receptors come from a woman in her forties or fifties with acute or convalescent COVID-19. The CDR3 runs from the conserved cysteine through the conserved F or W. A D gene is named only where the DNA matches it firmly. Not all rows give a size; the values are once, few, many and, for expanded clones, a class.

>TRBJ2-6|TRBV15|TRBD1|once
TGTGCCACCAGCAGAGATACTGGGACAGCCCCCTCCATGGGCTCTGGGGCCAACGTCCTGACTTTC
CATSRDTGTAPSMGSGANVLTF
>TRBJ2-1|TRBV11-1|NA|NA
TGTGCCAGCAGCCTATATGGTCCTTCCCAGTTCTTC
CASSLYGPSQFF
>TRBJ2-7|TRBV15|TRBD1|NA
TGTGCCACCAGCAGAGAAGGGGGCGCGTACGAGCAGTACTTC
CATSREGGAYEQYF
>TRBJ1-3|TRBV7-2|TRBD1|NA
TGTGCCAGCAGCTTGCAGGGGGACAAAGGTGACACCATATATTTT
CASSLQGDKGDTIYF
>TRBJ2-7|TRBV27|NA|NA
TGTGCCAGCAGTACCCGGGAAGGGGGCTACGAGCAGTACTTC
CASSTREGGYEQYF
>TRBJ1-2|TRBV6-1|NA|NA
TGTGCCAGCAGTGAAGTCTGGGCATCTGGCTACACCTTC
CASSEVWASGYTF
>TRBJ1-5|TRBV30|NA|NA
TGTGCCTGGAGTATCAGGGCAGGCCAGCCCCAGCATTTT
CAWSIRAGQPQHF
>TRBJ1-1|TRBV5-1|NA|NA
TGCGCCAGCAGCTTGGCCGGGCAGGGTAATGAAGCTTTCTTT
CASSLAGQGNEAFF
>TRBJ1-1|TRBV5-1|NA|NA
TGCGCCAGCAGGCATACCACAGGAGGGTACACTGAAGCTTTCTTT
CASRHTTGGYTEAFF
>TRBJ2-3|TRBV24-1|TRBD1|NA
TGTGCCACCAGTGACCCTGGACAGGGTAGCACAGATACGCAGTATTTT
CATSDPGQGSTDTQYF
>TRBJ2-3|TRBV24-1|NA|NA
TGTGCCACCAGTGATTTGTCGGCGGGAGAACAGGGTAATACGCAGTATTTT
CATSDLSAGEQGNTQYF
>TRBJ2-3|TRBV9|NA|NA
TGTGCCAGCAGCGCCTTCGAGGATACGCAGTATTTT
CASSAFEDTQYF
>TRBJ2-7|TRBV7-2|TRBD1|NA
TGTGCCAGCAGCCCCGAAAGCCGGACAGGATTCTACGAGCAGTACTTC
CASSPESRTGFYEQYF
>TRBJ1-1|TRBV4-3|TRBD1|NA
TGCGCCAGCAGCCAATCATATACAGGGGGCACTGAAGCTTTCTTT
CASSQSYTGGTEAFF
>TRBJ1-2|TRBV9|NA|NA
TGTGCCAGCAGCGTAGGGAGCTCCGCTAACTATGGCTACACCTTC
CASSVGSSANYGYTF
>TRBJ2-2|TRBV5-1|NA|once
TGCGCCAGCAGCCAGGATCTCGCGAACACCGGGGAGCTGTTTTTT
CASSQDLANTGELFF
>TRBJ2-1|TRBV15|TRBD1|once
TGTGCCACCAGCTCGGACAGGGGGTACAATGAGCAGTTCTTC
CATSSDRGYNEQFF
>TRBJ2-7|TRBV3-1/TRBV3-2|NA|NA
TGTGCCAGCAGCCAAGCGTTCTACGAGCAGTACTTC
CASSQAFYEQYF
>TRBJ1-3|TRBV5-1|NA|NA
TGCGCCAGCAGCTTGGGGGACAATGGAAACACCATATATTTT
CASSLGDNGNTIYF
>TRBJ1-4|TRBV18|NA|NA
TGTGCCAGCTCACCACAGGGGTTAGGAGCAACTAATGAAAAACTGTTTTTT
CASSPQGLGATNEKLFF
>TRBJ2-7|TRBV6-5|TRBD2|once
TGTGCCAGCGCCAGACTAGCGGTCTACTACGAGCAGTACTTC
CASARLAVYYEQYF
>TRBJ2-5|TRBV3-1/TRBV3-2|NA|NA
TGTGCCAGCAGCCAAGATGGCCTAGCCGAGACCCAGTACTTC
CASSQDGLAETQYF
>TRBJ1-6|TRBV19|NA|NA
TGTGCCAGTAGTGTGCAACAGAGCTCCTATAATTCACCCCTCCACTTT
CASSVQQSSYNSPLHF